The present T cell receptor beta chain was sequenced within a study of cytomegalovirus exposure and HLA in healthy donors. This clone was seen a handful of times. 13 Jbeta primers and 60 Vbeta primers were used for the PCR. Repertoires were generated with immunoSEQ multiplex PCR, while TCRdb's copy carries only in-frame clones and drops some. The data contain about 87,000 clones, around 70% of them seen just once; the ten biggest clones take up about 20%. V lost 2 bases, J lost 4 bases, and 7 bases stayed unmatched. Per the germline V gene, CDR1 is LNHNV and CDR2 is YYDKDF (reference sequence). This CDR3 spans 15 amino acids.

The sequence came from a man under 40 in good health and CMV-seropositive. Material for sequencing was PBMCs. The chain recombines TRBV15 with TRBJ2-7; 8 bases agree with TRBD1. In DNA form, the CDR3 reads TGTGCCACCAGCAGACCCGGACAGGGTCCGTACGAGCAGTACTTC. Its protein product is CATSRPGQGPYEQYF.